One sample yielded the 24 T cell receptor beta chains listed below, sequenced in a study of shared clonotypes between healthy human individuals (dated by TCRdb to 2018 to 2020). The receptor library was made with the immunoSEQ multiplex PCR assay. The clones in this table, taken by TCRdb from immuneACCESS, are in-frame only. Not every clone is retained; where verified, under half of the shortfall comes from an unresolved V gene, and the cause of the rest is unknown. For this sample there are over a million clones; 75% to 80% appear just once. The ten top clones hold 0.5% to 0.65% of the sample. The sample taken for sequencing was memory CD4+ T cells from PBMCs. The intended sense of this specimen's cell subset or site label: CD45RA-negative fraction. The origin of the receptors is a man younger than 30 in good health. Some clones in this sample may be carry-over from other donors' samples.

The rearrangement links TRBV6-6 to TRBJ2-2, with TRBD2 matching 7 bases. With V trimmed by 4 bases and J by 6 bases, 8 bases remained unmatched. Per the germline V gene, CDR1 is MNHNY and CDR2 is SVGAGI (reference sequence). This CDR3 has 15 residues. The CDR3 bases are TGTGCCAGCAGTTCGGCGGGAGACAAGTCCGGGGAGCTGTTTTTT. Translating gives CASSSAGDKSGELFF.

CDR3 sequence reads: CASSLQRRLKNTGELFF. The CDR3 DNA follows: TGTGCCAGCAGCTTACAGCGACGTTTAAAGAACACCGGGGAGCTGTTTTTT. V gene TRBV7-9 combines with J gene TRBJ2-2; no firm D call. Per the germline V gene, CDR1 is SEHNR and CDR2 is FQNEAQ (reference sequence). V lost 2 bases and J 1 base, leaving 14 bases between the germline ends. The CDR3 runs 17 residues.

This clone was seen only a few times. This chain's CDR3 is CATSREFTRIEISNQPQHF. CDR3 DNA sequence: TGTGCCACCAGCAGAGAGTTCACCCGGATTGAAATAAGCAATCAGCCCCAGCATTTT. The chain joins TRBV15 to TRBJ1-5; D gene uncertain. This CDR3 is 19 amino acids long. CDR1 and CDR2 (germline): LNHNV, YYDKDF (reference sequence). Deletions cut 0 bases from V and 1 base from J, with 19 bases between.

This clone was seen a few times. The V call is TRBV30, the J call TRBJ2-7, with unresolved D. CDR3 length: 14 residues. Trimming removed 1 base from V and 1 base from J, with 11 bases in between. The germline V gene encodes CDR1 GTSNPN and CDR2 SVGIG (reference sequence). In DNA form, the CDR3 reads TGTGCCTGGAGTGAAGGATACGGATCCTACGAGCAGTACTTC. Amino acid sequence: CAWSEGYGSYEQYF.

This sequence joins TRBV7-6 and TRBJ1-1; 7 positions match TRBD1. This CDR3 is built from 14 residues. V shed 3 bases and J 7 bases; nucleotides not matched to a gene: 8. CDR1 SGHVS and CDR2 FNYEAQ come from the germline V gene. CDR3 sequence reads: CASSFGRGQGEAFF. The CDR3 DNA sequence: TGTGCCAGCAGCTTCGGTAGGGGGCAGGGTGAAGCTTTCTTT.

On this clone: This CDR3 is also generated by other DNA sequences in the sample. The V and J genes are TRBV28 and TRBJ1-3, with TRBD1 matching 9 bases. The CDR3 sequence is 15 residues long. The J segment lost 2 bases and the V segment lost 5 bases, leaving 4 bases of the junction unmatched. Germline-derived CDR1 and CDR2 are MDHEN and SYDVKM. CDR3 DNA sequence: TGTGCCAGCAGTCTCCGGGACAGGGCTGGAAACACCATATATTTT. Protein: CASSLRDRAGNTIYF. Using reference TRBV28 and TRBJ1-3 for the parts outside the CDR3, the full variable domain is DVKVTQSSRYLVKRTGEKVFLECVQDMDHENMFWYRQDPGLGLRLIYFSYDVKMKEKGDIPEGYSVSREKKERFSLILESASTNQTSMYLCASSLRDRAGNTIYFGEGSWLTVV.

This clone was counted a few times. The chain couples TRBV6-5 to TRBJ1-2; the D gene is possibly TRBD1 (6 bases). Trimming stripped 2 bases from V and 8 bases from J, with 12 bases between. CDR1 is MNHEY, CDR2 SVGAGI, per germline. CDR3 length: 13 amino acids. The CDR3 DNA sequence: TGTGCCAGCAGTTACCCACAGGGAGGAGGCTACACCTTC. Translation gives CASSYPQGGGYTF.

The gene calls are TRBV4-3 and TRBJ2-2; 12 bases fit TRBD2. Germline loops: CDR1 LGHNA, CDR2 YSLEER. J was trimmed by 5 bases and V by 0 bases; bases with no gene match: 4. CDR3 length: 17 residues. This CDR3 reads CASSQDVLAGGTGELFF. The DNA of the CDR3 is TGCGCCAGCAGCCAAGATGTTCTAGCGGGAGGGACCGGGGAGCTGTTTTTT.

This chain connects TRBV28 to TRBJ1-3; no clear D. The V gene's germline CDR1 is MDHEN and CDR2 SYDVKM. V was shortened by 7 bases and J by 4 bases, with 14 bases between the two germline ends. This CDR3 is 14 amino acids long. The CDR3 loop is CASTPSAGGNTIYF. CDR3 nucleotides: TGTGCCAGCACCCCCTCGGCGGGAGGAAACACCATATATTTT.

J is TRBJ2-5 and V is TRBV5-4; D unclear. There are 15 residues in the CDR3. V dropped 0 bases and J dropped 4 bases, with 13 bases sitting between them. Germline CDR1 reads SGHNT; CDR2 reads YYREEE (reference sequence). The CDR3 protein is CASSLGREGRETQYF. CDR3 DNA sequence: TGTGCCAGCAGCTTGGGTAGGGAAGGTAGAGAGACCCAGTACTTC.

This clone turned up a few times. V is TRBV4-3 and J is TRBJ2-2; possible D gene TRBD2, 6 bases. The germline CDR1 and CDR2 sequences are LGHNA and YSLEER. Trimming cost V 4 bases and J 4 bases, with 16 bases left between them. This CDR3 has 16 amino acids. DNA for the CDR3: TGCGCCAGCAGCCTACAGAGGGGACTGAGCACCGGGGAGCTGTTTTTT. Amino acids: CASSLQRGLSTGELFF.

This clone has only a few counts. This chain uses TRBV10-3 with TRBJ2-5, with TRBD2 as a possible D gene (5 bases). Trimming removed 5 bases at V and 5 bases at J, with 12 bases between. This CDR3 has 13 amino acids. Germline loops: CDR1 ENHRY, CDR2 SYGVKD. CDR3 protein: CAISPGSEETQYF. The CDR3 nucleotides read TGTGCCATCAGTCCTGGGAGCGAGGAGACCCAGTACTTC.

The gene calls are TRBV5-6 and TRBJ1-4; 7 nucleotides match TRBD1. The CDR3 has 15 amino acids. Germline-derived CDR1 and CDR2 are SGHDT and YYEEEE. The trim removed 3 bases at V and 4 bases at J, leaving 6 bases unmatched. The CDR3 DNA reads as TGTGCCAGCAGCTCAGGACAGGCCTATAATGAAAAACTGTTTTTT. Translated, it gives CASSSGQAYNEKLFF.

This chain links TRBV4-1 with TRBJ2-3; TRBD1 agrees at 10 bases. The CDR3 sequence is 13 residues long. The ends lost 10 bases at V and 7 bases at J; junction bases unmatched: 8. CDR1 is MGHRA, CDR2 YSYEKL, per germline. In DNA, the CDR3 is TGCGCCACCTCGACAGGGGGCTCCTATACGCAGTATTTT. It yields the protein CATSTGGSYTQYF.

The J gene is TRBJ1-2, the V gene TRBV7-2, with TRBD1 as a possible D gene (5 bases). V was cut by 1 base and J by 5 bases, with 14 bases left in between. This CDR3 has 15 residues. Looked up from germline, CDR1 is SGHTA and CDR2 is FQGNSA. The CDR3 loop is CASSLDATVSYGYTF. The CDR3 DNA sequence: TGTGCCAGCAGCTTAGACGCGACAGTTAGTTATGGCTACACCTTC.

To note about this clone: This same CDR3 is encoded by further DNA sequences in the sample. The gene calls are TRBV2 and TRBJ1-3; no clear D. Germline V gives CDR1 SNHLY, CDR2 FYNNEI. The CDR3 has 12 residues. V was cut by 4 bases and J by 3 bases, with 4 bases left in between. In DNA form, the CDR3 reads TGTGCCAGCAGTGTTGGTGGAAACACCATATATTTT. This codes for CASSVGGNTIYF.

V and J are TRBV6-5 and TRBJ1-1, with D tentatively TRBD1 (5 bases). CDR3 length: 14 amino acids. The germline V gene has CDR1 MNHEY and CDR2 SVGAGI. Trimming shortened V by 6 bases and J by 0 bases, and 11 bases separated the two germline ends. The CDR3 nucleotides are TGTGCCAGCAGGCAAGGGGAAATGAACACTGAAGCTTTCTTT. It specifies CASRQGEMNTEAFF.

The gene calls are TRBV4-2 and TRBJ1-1, with D possibly TRBD1 on 5 matching bases. The CDR3 is 16 residues long. The germline V gene has CDR1 LGHNA and CDR2 YNFKEQ. Trimming removed 1 base at V and 3 bases at J, with 15 bases between. Written as DNA, the CDR3 is TGTGCCAGCAGCCAAGGGGCGGGGGTACGGCACACTGAAGCTTTCTTT. Residues: CASSQGAGVRHTEAFF.

The gene calls are TRBV6-4 and TRBJ2-1; TRBD2 matches at 9 bases. CDR1 MRHNA and CDR2 SNTAGT come from the germline V gene. After removal of 2 bases from V and 0 bases from J, the junction contained 5 bases not matched to a gene. The length of the CDR3 is 17 residues. CDR3 residues: CASSDGSGGSSYNEQFF. CDR3 in DNA: TGTGCCAGCAGTGACGGTAGCGGGGGCAGCTCCTACAATGAGCAGTTCTTC.

The chain couples TRBV5-4 to TRBJ2-7, with D perhaps matching TRBD2 (6 bases). Trimming stripped 4 bases from V and 1 base from J, with 15 bases between. Per germline, CDR1 SGHNT and CDR2 YYREEE (reference sequence). This CDR3 region has 15 residues. CDR3 sequence: CASSLEGRGSYEQYF. The CDR3 bases are TGTGCCAGCAGCCTGGAGGGTAGGGGATCCTACGAGCAGTACTTC.

The chain recombines TRBV5-4 with TRBJ1-6, with a possible D match to TRBD1 (5 bases). Germline lookup yields CDR1 SGHNT and CDR2 YYREEE (reference sequence). The CDR3 covers 14 residues. The V and J ends lost 0 bases and 7 bases respectively, with 8 bases between them. CDR3 in amino acids: CASSLAGGNSPLHF. The CDR3 DNA is TGTGCCAGCAGCTTGGCGGGGGGAAATTCACCCCTCCACTTT.

The J gene is TRBJ2-1, the V gene TRBV5-4, with 11 bases fitting TRBD2. The CDR3 totals 16 residues. CDR1 and CDR2 (germline): SGHNT, YYREEE (reference sequence). V was clipped by 3 bases and J by 5 bases; unmatched bases: 7. CDR3 in DNA: TGTGCCAGCAGCTCAATTAGCGGGAGGGGGAACAATGAGCAGTTCTTC. Its translation is CASSSISGRGNNEQFF.

The chain joins TRBV18 to TRBJ2-3, with D perhaps assigned TRBD1 or TRBD2 (6 bases each). V dropped 8 bases and J dropped 5 bases, with 20 bases sitting between them. In germline, CDR1 is KGHSH, CDR2 LQKENI. The CDR3 has 15 residues. The CDR3 coding sequence is TGTGCCAGCCAAACCCAACTGGGGGGCGTAGATACGCAGTATTTT. Its translation: CASQTQLGGVDTQYF.

The genes are TRBV28 and TRBJ1-5; no firm D call. Germline CDR1 reads MDHEN; CDR2 reads SYDVKM. CDR3 length: 15 amino acids. The ends were cut back, 3 bases at V and 3 bases at J, with 12 bases in the middle. CDR3 sequence reads: CASSFGRVYNQPQHF. CDR3 coding DNA: TGTGCCAGCAGTTTCGGGAGGGTATACAATCAGCCCCAGCATTTT.